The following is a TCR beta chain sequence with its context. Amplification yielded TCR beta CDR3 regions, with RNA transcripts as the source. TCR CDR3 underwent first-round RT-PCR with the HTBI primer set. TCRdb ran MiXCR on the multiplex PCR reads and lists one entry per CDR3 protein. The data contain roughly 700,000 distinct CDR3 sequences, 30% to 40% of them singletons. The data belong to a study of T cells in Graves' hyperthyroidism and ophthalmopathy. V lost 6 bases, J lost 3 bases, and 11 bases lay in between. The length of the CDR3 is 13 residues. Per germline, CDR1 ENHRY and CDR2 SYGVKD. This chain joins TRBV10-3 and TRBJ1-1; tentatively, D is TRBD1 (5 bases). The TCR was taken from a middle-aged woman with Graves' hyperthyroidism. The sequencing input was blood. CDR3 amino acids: CAISPTGDTEAFF. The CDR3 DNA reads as TGTGCCATCAGCCCCACGGGGGACACTGAAGCTTTCTTT.